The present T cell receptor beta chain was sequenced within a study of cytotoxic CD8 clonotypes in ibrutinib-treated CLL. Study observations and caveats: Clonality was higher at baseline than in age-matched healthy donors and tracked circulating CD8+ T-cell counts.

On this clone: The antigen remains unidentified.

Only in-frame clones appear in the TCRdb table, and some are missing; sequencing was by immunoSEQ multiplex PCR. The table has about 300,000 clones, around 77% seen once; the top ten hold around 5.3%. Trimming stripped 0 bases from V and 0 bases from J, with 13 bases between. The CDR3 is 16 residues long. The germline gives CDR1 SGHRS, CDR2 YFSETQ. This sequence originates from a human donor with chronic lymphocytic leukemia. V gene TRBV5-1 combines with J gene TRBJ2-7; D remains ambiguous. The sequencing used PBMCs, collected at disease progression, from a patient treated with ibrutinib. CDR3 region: CASSLGRGVSSYEQYF. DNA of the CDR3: TGCGCCAGCAGCTTGGGACGTGGGGTAAGCTCCTACGAGCAGTACTTC.